This T cell receptor beta chain was captured by sequencing in a study of regulatory T cells in long-lasting Graves disease. Study-level findings and limits: Possibly, too few samples lowered accuracy. What was studied was peripheral blood only, and not thyroid tissue.

Germline assignment: CDR1 LGHNA and CDR2 YNFKEQ. With V trimmed by 3 bases and J by 2 bases, 4 bases remained unmatched. The CDR3 consists of 16 residues. According to the study, TCR beta libraries were built with iRepertoire HTBI primers and CDR3-region Arm-PCR. Per the study methods: From all samples, identification returned 14 TRBJ and approximately 67 TRBV segments. One entry per CDR3 protein, called by TCRdb with MiXCR from the multiplex PCR reads. The V and J calls and clone size come from TCRdb's table, not from the authors' own analysis. Of hundreds of thousands of distinct CDR3 sequences listed, around 20% are singletons. Notes on this clonotype: The antigen remains unidentified.

As to time point: persistent/refractory GD, antithyroid drugs over 5 years with positive TRAb. PBMC-derived RNA was used for the TCR library. The patient group derived from an endocrinology department in Xi'an, China. This TCR derives from a female donor with Graves disease. The sequences come from peripheral blood mononuclear cells (PBMCs), collected when the disease was refractory, from a patient treated with antithyroid drugs. The chain has TRBV4-2 and TRBJ2-5, with 12 positions matching TRBD2. The CDR3 sequence is CASSHGTSGFQETQYF. In DNA form, the CDR3 reads TGTGCCAGCAGCCATGGGACTAGCGGGTTTCAAGAGACCCAGTACTTC.